Sequencing of this T cell receptor (beta chain) was carried out in a study of post-analysis software for immune sequencing data. The study, taken as a whole, reports: Higher frequency in patients than in controls was seen for roughly 5 TRBV segments, with TRBV5-6, TRBV5-1 and TRBV20-1 among them. With F measure, samples from one preparation batch clustered together strongly.

Researchers reported that TCR beta cDNA libraries carried unique molecular identifiers. From around 1 to 10 million T cells, roughly 530,000 cDNA molecules were obtained. TCRdb re-called the PCR reads with MiXCR, one entry per CDR3 protein. The sample holds hundreds of thousands of distinct CDR3 sequences; 55% to 70% are singletons and the top ten take about 11%. On this clonotype itself: Its target is unknown.

The V end was cut by 4 bases, the J end by 2 bases, with 18 bases between. In germline, CDR1 is DFQATT, CDR2 SNEGSKA (reference sequence). This CDR3 has 16 amino acids. Sequencing was done on a sample of blood. This receptor was obtained from a girl aged 2-10 years with multiple sclerosis. The V call is TRBV20-1, the J call TRBJ2-1; unclear D gene. CDR3 residues: CSATAADSRTYNEQFF. DNA of the CDR3: TGCAGTGCTACTGCCGCGGATAGTCGGACCTACAATGAGCAGTTCTTC.